The present T cell receptor beta chain was sequenced within a study of shared clonotypes between healthy human individuals. As defined, naive CD8 cells were CD45RO-negative and positively selected for CCR7, with terminally differentiated effector memory CD45RA+ cells excluded. Each subset's genomic DNA was split evenly across several immunoSEQ plates. Method: immunoSEQ multiplex PCR; TCRdb's copy keeps in-frame clones and lacks some. This sample carries approximately 1.9 million clones, 90% to 95% of them seen once, and the ten largest clones take 1.5% to 2%. This clone was seen once. What it binds is unknown. Findings of the study overall: Apart from blood, nothing was sampled; tissue repertoires likely differ.

This receptor was taken from a man aged 18 to 29 in good health. Some clones in this sample may be carry-over from other donors' samples. The sequencing sample was made of naive CD8+ T cells from PBMCs.

The DNA for the CDR3 is TGTGCCTGGACCCTGATGCGGAGCACTGAAGCTTTCTTT. This translates into CAWTLMRSTEAFF. V is TRBV30 and J is TRBJ1-1; no clear D. Germline V gene sequence: CDR1 GTSNPN, CDR2 SVGIG (reference sequence). The V gene lost 4 bases and the J gene lost 4 bases, with 13 bases spanning the gap. The CDR3 runs to 13 residues.